A selection of T cell receptor beta chains follows, all from one sample in a study of CD8 T cells in Susac syndrome. From the immunoSEQ multiplex PCR reads, TCRdb called clonotypes with MiXCR, one entry per CDR3 protein. The repertoire holds approximately 120,000 distinct CDR3 sequences, with about 90% as singletons. The sample taken for sequencing was CD8+ T cells from PBMCs. The receptors derive from a human donor with multiple sclerosis. Both conserved end residues are part of each CDR3. Fields, in order: CDR3 length, clone size, V gene, J gene, D gene, CDR3 DNA, CDR3 protein. D genes are given only for firm matches. A row's size may be missing; if present it is once, few, many or a size class.

cdr3_length: 14; clone_size: few; v_call: TRBV28; j_call: TRBJ1-2; d_call: NA; cdr3_nt: TGTGCCAGCAGTTTACCGGGGGGGTCCTATGGCTACACCTTC; cdr3_aa: CASSLPGGSYGYTF
cdr3_length: 13; clone_size: NA; v_call: TRBV7-3; j_call: TRBJ1-2; d_call: NA; cdr3_nt: TGTGCCAGCAGCTTAACCGGCGAGGATGGCTACACCTTC; cdr3_aa: CASSLTGEDGYTF
cdr3_length: 15; clone_size: NA; v_call: TRBV19; j_call: TRBJ1-5; d_call: TRBD1; cdr3_nt: TGTGCCAGTATTGGGACAGCCGATAGCAATCAGCCCCAGCATTTT; cdr3_aa: CASIGTADSNQPQHF
cdr3_length: 15; clone_size: NA; v_call: TRBV2; j_call: TRBJ2-7; d_call: TRBD1; cdr3_nt: TGTGCCAGCACCGAGGGGGCGACTTATGGTCGCGAGCAGTACTTC; cdr3_aa: CASTEGATYGREQYF
cdr3_length: 13; clone_size: NA; v_call: TRBV27; j_call: TRBJ2-7; d_call: NA; cdr3_nt: TGTGCCAGCAGAATGGGGGGAACCTACGAGCAGTACTTC; cdr3_aa: CASRMGGTYEQYF
cdr3_length: 13; clone_size: NA; v_call: TRBV20-1; j_call: TRBJ2-3; d_call: NA; cdr3_nt: TGCAGCGTACGACCCCCCAGGGGTGACACGCAGTATTTT; cdr3_aa: CSVRPPRGDTQYF
cdr3_length: 12; clone_size: once; v_call: TRBV30; j_call: TRBJ2-4; d_call: NA; cdr3_nt: TGTGCCTGGAGTAGAGGGGGAAACATTCAGTACTTC; cdr3_aa: CAWSRGGNIQYF
cdr3_length: 16; clone_size: NA; v_call: TRBV29-1; j_call: TRBJ2-1; d_call: NA; cdr3_nt: TGCAGCGTTGAAGATTGGCATATGAAGAGGTTCGATGAGCAGTTCTTC; cdr3_aa: CSVEDWHMKRFDEQFF
cdr3_length: 14; clone_size: NA; v_call: TRBV29-1; j_call: TRBJ1-2; d_call: NA; cdr3_nt: TGCAGCGTTGAAGATCCTTGGCGGAACTATGGCTACACCTTC; cdr3_aa: CSVEDPWRNYGYTF
cdr3_length: 16; clone_size: NA; v_call: TRBV12-3/TRBV12-4; j_call: TRBJ2-4; d_call: NA; cdr3_nt: TGTGCCAGCACCAAAAAGTGGAGACTAGATCAACGCATTCAGTACTTC; cdr3_aa: CASTKKWRLDQRIQYF
cdr3_length: 16; clone_size: NA; v_call: TRBV12-3/TRBV12-4; j_call: TRBJ2-3; d_call: NA; cdr3_nt: TGTGCCAGCAGTTTCAGCCTAGCGCCACCCACAGATACGCAGTATTTT; cdr3_aa: CASSFSLAPPTDTQYF
cdr3_length: 14; clone_size: NA; v_call: TRBV11-2; j_call: TRBJ1-2; d_call: NA; cdr3_nt: TGTGCCAGCAGCTTAGCACCAGAGAACTATGGCTACACCTTC; cdr3_aa: CASSLAPENYGYTF
cdr3_length: 14; clone_size: NA; v_call: TRBV29-1; j_call: TRBJ2-1; d_call: NA; cdr3_nt: TGCAGCGTTGAATGGGTGACATCCTACAATGAGCAGTTCTTC; cdr3_aa: CSVEWVTSYNEQFF
cdr3_length: 18; clone_size: NA; v_call: TRBV12-3/TRBV12-4; j_call: TRBJ2-6; d_call: NA; cdr3_nt: TGTGCCAGCAGTTTTCCATGGGCAGGGGCTTATGGGGCCAACGTCCTGACTTTC; cdr3_aa: CASSFPWAGAYGANVLTF
cdr3_length: 15; clone_size: NA; v_call: TRBV28; j_call: TRBJ2-5; d_call: NA; cdr3_nt: TGTGCCAGCAGTGCACTAGAAACCCTCCAAGAGACCCAGTACTTC; cdr3_aa: CASSALETLQETQYF
cdr3_length: 14; clone_size: NA; v_call: TRBV29-1; j_call: TRBJ2-1; d_call: TRBD2; cdr3_nt: TGCAGCGTTGGACGTTCTAGCGGTTACAATGAGCAGTTCTTC; cdr3_aa: CSVGRSSGYNEQFF
cdr3_length: 14; clone_size: NA; v_call: TRBV19; j_call: TRBJ2-4; d_call: NA; cdr3_nt: TGTGCCAGCGCGGTGGGTGGCTACGGGGACATTCAGTACTTC; cdr3_aa: CASAVGGYGDIQYF
cdr3_length: 15; clone_size: NA; v_call: TRBV3-1; j_call: TRBJ2-2; d_call: NA; cdr3_nt: TGTGCCAGCAGCCAGACACAGCAGAACACCGGGGAGCTGTTTTTT; cdr3_aa: CASSQTQQNTGELFF
cdr3_length: 14; clone_size: NA; v_call: TRBV20-1; j_call: TRBJ2-1; d_call: TRBD2; cdr3_nt: TGCAGTGCCCAGGGACTAGCGGGGGGAAATGAGCAGTTCTTC; cdr3_aa: CSAQGLAGGNEQFF
cdr3_length: 12; clone_size: NA; v_call: TRBV30; j_call: TRBJ2-7; d_call: NA; cdr3_nt: TGTGCCTGGAGTCCCTTCCCGTCCGAGCAGTACTTC; cdr3_aa: CAWSPFPSEQYF
cdr3_length: 14; clone_size: NA; v_call: TRBV4-1; j_call: TRBJ2-7; d_call: NA; cdr3_nt: TGCGCCAGCAGCCAAGAACCCCTGAGCGACGAGCAGTACTTC; cdr3_aa: CASSQEPLSDEQYF
cdr3_length: 15; clone_size: NA; v_call: TRBV28; j_call: TRBJ2-2; d_call: TRBD2; cdr3_nt: TGTGCCAGCGGCCCACTAGCGGAAAACACCGGGGAGCTGTTTTTT; cdr3_aa: CASGPLAENTGELFF
cdr3_length: 15; clone_size: NA; v_call: TRBV19; j_call: TRBJ2-1; d_call: TRBD2; cdr3_nt: TGTGCCAGTAGTCAAGTAGCGGGAGTGGGCAATGAGCAGTTCTTC; cdr3_aa: CASSQVAGVGNEQFF
cdr3_length: 15; clone_size: NA; v_call: TRBV5-5; j_call: TRBJ1-3; d_call: NA; cdr3_nt: TGTGCCAGCAGCTCGGATACAGGGACTGGAAACACCATATATTTT; cdr3_aa: CASSSDTGTGNTIYF
cdr3_length: 14; clone_size: NA; v_call: TRBV30; j_call: TRBJ2-7; d_call: NA; cdr3_nt: TGTGCCTGGAGGATTCAAGAGGGGTACTACGAGCAGTACTTC; cdr3_aa: CAWRIQEGYYEQYF
cdr3_length: 15; clone_size: NA; v_call: TRBV5-6; j_call: TRBJ2-7; d_call: TRBD1; cdr3_nt: TGTGCCAGCAGCCCCCGGGACAGAGACTCCTACGAGCAGTACTTC; cdr3_aa: CASSPRDRDSYEQYF
cdr3_length: 13; clone_size: NA; v_call: TRBV27; j_call: TRBJ2-1; d_call: TRBD2; cdr3_nt: TGTGCCAGCAGTTTAATTGGGGCGGGAGAGGTGTTCTTC; cdr3_aa: CASSLIGAGEVFF
cdr3_length: 15; clone_size: NA; v_call: TRBV30; j_call: TRBJ2-1; d_call: TRBD2; cdr3_nt: TGTGCCTGGAGTGTAGTAGGACTAGCGATGAATGAGCAGTTCTTC; cdr3_aa: CAWSVVGLAMNEQFF
cdr3_length: 14; clone_size: NA; v_call: TRBV4-3; j_call: TRBJ1-1; d_call: NA; cdr3_nt: TGCGCCAGCAGCCAAGTGGACTTGAACACTGAAGCTTTCTTT; cdr3_aa: CASSQVDLNTEAFF
cdr3_length: 15; clone_size: NA; v_call: TRBV9; j_call: TRBJ1-4; d_call: TRBD1; cdr3_nt: TGTGCCAGCAGCTCACAGGGGACAGGAAGGGAAAAACTGTTTTTT; cdr3_aa: CASSSQGTGREKLFF